This TCR beta chain was recovered during a study of T cell repertoires in cytomegalovirus infection. As regards this clonotype: Its matching antigen is unknown.

Using its own MiXCR run on the reads, TCRdb lists one record per CDR3 protein. The sample holds 830,000 or so distinct CDR3 sequences, less than 35% seen once. CDR1 and CDR2 (germline): SEHNR, FQNEAQ (reference sequence). This CDR3 comprises 15 residues. With 1 base removed from V and 7 bases from J, the gap between germline ends came to 14 bases. This chain connects TRBV7-9 to TRBJ2-4; possible D gene TRBD2, 5 bases. The sequenced sample was cultured CD8+ T cells from PBMCs, obtained from culture after CMV antigen stimulation. This clonotype was sampled from a human donor in good health (CMV status not recorded). Some clones in this sample may be carry-over from other donors' samples. CDR3 nucleotides: TGTGCCAGCAGCTTAGAAATCGGGATTAAGAACATTCAGTACTTC. It encodes CASSLEIGIKNIQYF.